The present T cell receptor beta chain was sequenced within a study of T cell changes during pregnancy in multiple sclerosis. V dropped 7 bases and J dropped 1; count of bases not matched to a gene: 2. The CDR3 is made up of 12 amino acids. CDR1 and CDR2 (germline): SQVTM, ANQGSEA. The data were produced by immunoSEQ multiplex PCR, yet TCRdb's version contains in-frame clones alone and is incomplete. The data hold around 96,000 clones, with approximately 95% observed a single time. The TCR was taken from a female donor in good health, enrolled as a control in a pregnancy study. The source was peripheral blood, collected after pregnancy. The chain links TRBV29-1 to TRBJ2-3; 7 nucleotides align to TRBD1. Here the CDR3 DNA reads TGCAGCGGCCAGGGGGGCACAGATACGCAGTATTTT. It encodes CSGQGGTDTQYF.